Below, one TCR beta chain is given with its context. This sample was taken from a study of blood T cell repertoires in COVID-19. Methods used by the authors: Quantification of nucleated cells was approximated via reference gene primer amplification. The assay was immunoSEQ multiplex PCR, and TCRdb's table has in-frame clones only and misses some. V and J calls and clone size are given by that table; D and trimming were obtained from the DNA. Altogether 25,000 to 35,000 clones are present, roughly nine tenths being singletons, with the ten largest covering more than 8%. V was pared by 0 bases and J by 12 bases, with 10 bases of the junction left unmatched. In germline, CDR1 is LGHDT, CDR2 YNNKEL (reference sequence). The CDR3 runs to 15 residues.

The receptor comes from a human donor with active COVID-19. The donor label of this sample is uncertain. Sequenced sample: peripheral blood. The V gene is TRBV3-1 (or the pseudogene TRBV3-2), the J gene TRBJ2-1; TRBD2 aligns across 8 bases. CDR3 coding DNA: TGTGCCAGCAGCCAAGATGGCGGGGGGCTGCGGGGGCAGTTCTTC. As protein: CASSQDGGGLRGQFF.